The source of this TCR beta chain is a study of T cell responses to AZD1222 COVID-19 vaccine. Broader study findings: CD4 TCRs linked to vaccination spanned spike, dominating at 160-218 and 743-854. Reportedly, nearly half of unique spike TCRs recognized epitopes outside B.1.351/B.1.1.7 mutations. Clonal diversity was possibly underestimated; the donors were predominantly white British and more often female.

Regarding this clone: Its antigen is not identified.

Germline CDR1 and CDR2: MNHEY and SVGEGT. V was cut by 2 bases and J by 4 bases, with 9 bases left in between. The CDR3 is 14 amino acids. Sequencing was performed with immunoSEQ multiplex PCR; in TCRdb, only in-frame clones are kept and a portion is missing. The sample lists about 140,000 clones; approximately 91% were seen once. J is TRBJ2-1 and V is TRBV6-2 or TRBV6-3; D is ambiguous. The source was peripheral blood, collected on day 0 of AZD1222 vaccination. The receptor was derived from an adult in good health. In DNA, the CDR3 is TGTGCCAGCAGTTACAGGCCGGATTACAATGAGCAGTTCTTC. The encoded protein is CASSYRPDYNEQFF.